The 26 T cell receptor beta chains presented below share a single source sample, sequenced in a study of identifying expanded T cells in peripheral blood (dated by TCRdb to the late 2010s). Library preparation used the immunoSEQ multiplex PCR assay. TCRdb carries this immuneACCESS record with in-frame sequences only. Its versions omit some clonotypes, under half of them owing to an unresolved V gene in the studies checked, with the rest unexplained. The table for this sample lists approximately 120,000 clones; over 65% of them were counted only once. Of the sample, roughly 3.3% is held by the ten largest clones. The sample comprised blood. Receptors were obtained from a person aged 18 to 70 in good health.

The rearrangement joins TRBV20-1 to TRBJ2-1; D not certain. V lost 4 bases and J lost 5, with 6 bases in between. Germline V gives CDR1 DFQATT, CDR2 SNEGSKA (reference sequence). CDR3 length: 11 residues. The CDR3 region is CSANLDNEQFF. CDR3 sequence (DNA): TGCAGTGCTAACCTCGACAATGAGCAGTTCTTC.

The chain recombines TRBV5-4 with TRBJ2-7; the match to TRBD1 covers 7 bases. CDR3 length equals 15 residues. V was clipped by 1 base and J by 3 bases; unmatched bases: 7. Germline V gene sequence: CDR1 SGHNT, CDR2 YYREEE (reference sequence). In DNA form, the CDR3 reads TGTGCCAGCAGCTTGAGACAGGGAGCCTTCTACGAGCAGTACTTC. Protein: CASSLRQGAFYEQYF.

V and J are TRBV7-9 and TRBJ2-2; D is unclear. The germline V gene encodes CDR1 SEHNR and CDR2 FQNEAQ (reference sequence). This CDR3 spans 13 amino acids. With 3 bases removed from V and 5 bases from J, the gap between germline ends came to 7 bases. The CDR3 sequence is CASSFVDTGELFF. Here the CDR3 DNA reads TGTGCCAGCAGCTTCGTGGATACCGGGGAGCTGTTTTTT.

This clone was found once. The V and J genes are TRBV18 and TRBJ2-7, with D maybe TRBD1 (5 bases). CDR3 length: 14 amino acids. Germline V gene lookup returns CDR1 KGHSH and CDR2 LQKENI. V was clipped by 3 bases and J by 0 bases, with 9 bases between them. The CDR3 bases are TGTGCCAGCTCACCGGGCAGGGACTCCTACGAGCAGTACTTC. Protein: CASSPGRDSYEQYF.

The rearrangement joins TRBV5-5 to TRBJ1-6, with D uncertain. Trimming removed 1 base from V and 6 bases from J, with 8 bases in between. In germline, CDR1 is SGHKS, CDR2 YYEKEE (reference sequence). The CDR3 totals 14 residues. CDR3 amino acids: CASSLLVINSPLHF. The CDR3 coding sequence is TGTGCCAGCAGCTTGCTAGTAATTAATTCACCCCTCCACTTT.

The chain carries TRBV13 and TRBJ2-7, with 14 bases lining up with TRBD2. V lost 1 base, J lost 7 bases, and 9 bases stayed unmatched. The CDR3 covers 17 residues. Germline V gene lookup returns CDR1 PRHDT and CDR2 FYEKMQ (reference sequence). Written as DNA, the CDR3 is TGTGCCAGCAGCTTAGCCCCGACTAGCGGGGGGGCCGGGGAGCAGTACTTC. Its protein is CASSLAPTSGGAGEQYF.

The chain carries TRBV7-2 and TRBJ1-2, with a weak D call TRBD1 (6 bases). Trimming cost V 5 bases and J 8 bases, with 24 bases left between them. CDR1 is SGHTA and CDR2 is FQGNSA in the germline V gene. CDR3 length equals 16 residues. This CDR3 reads CASSRQALQPLEGYTF. Written as DNA, the CDR3 is TGTGCCAGCAGCCGACAGGCCCTCCAACCCTTAGAGGGCTACACCTTC.

V gene TRBV14 combines with J gene TRBJ2-6; a weak D match, TRBD1 (5 bases). The CDR3 totals 17 residues. The germline V and J ends were trimmed by 1 base and 2 bases, with 12 bases remaining between them. Germline V CDR1 and CDR2: SGHDN, FVKESK. The CDR3 region is CASSQVAQGTGANVLTF. CDR3 bases: TGTGCCAGCAGCCAAGTTGCCCAGGGAACTGGGGCCAACGTCCTGACTTTC.

J is TRBJ1-4 and V is TRBV6-1; a possible D gene is TRBD1 (5 bases). This CDR3 spans 15 amino acids. Germline CDR1 MNHNS, CDR2 SASEGT. Trimming pared 6 bases from V and 7 bases from J, leaving 18 bases between. CDR3 sequence (DNA): TGTGCCAGCAGACTTCTTCAGACAGAGTTTGAAAAACTGTTTTTT. Translation gives CASRLLQTEFEKLFF.

The V and J genes are TRBV7-6 and TRBJ2-7; the D gene is possibly TRBD1 (5 bases). The V and J ends lost 1 base and 3 bases respectively, with 13 bases between them. The CDR3 is made up of 15 amino acids. Germline-derived CDR1 and CDR2 are SGHVS and FNYEAQ. The CDR3 bases are TGTGCCAGCAGCTTAGTAGGGCAGGGTTACTACGAGCAGTACTTC. Translating gives CASSLVGQGYYEQYF.

The genes are TRBV12-5 and TRBJ2-1; 7 nucleotides agree with TRBD2. The germline V gene encodes CDR1 LGHNT and CDR2 FRNRAP. The CDR3 has 14 amino acids. Trimming cost V 6 bases and J 2 bases; bases outside gene matches: 4. As DNA, the CDR3 is TGTGCTAGTGGGGGGGGGAATCCCTACAATGAGCAGTTCTTC. Protein: CASGGGNPYNEQFF.

The CDR3 nucleotides read TGCGCCAGCAGCCAGGGTGGCAACTTGGCTGGAAACACCATATATTTT. Translating gives CASSQGGNLAGNTIYF. The J gene is TRBJ1-3, the V gene TRBV4-3; D ambiguous. V was trimmed by 3 bases and J by 2 bases, leaving 14 bases between them. The CDR3 sequence is 16 residues long. Germline CDR1 LGHNA, CDR2 YSLEER.

This chain links TRBV7-2 with TRBJ2-2; D is unclear. CDR3 length: 15 residues. V lost 5 bases and J 1 base, leaving 11 bases between the germline ends. Per germline, CDR1 SGHTA and CDR2 FQGNSA. CDR3: CASSIYLRNTGELFF. DNA of the CDR3: TGTGCCAGCAGCATATACTTGAGGAACACCGGGGAGCTGTTTTTT.

This clone was seen only once. The chain has TRBV9 and TRBJ2-7, with D perhaps TRBD1 (7 bases). This CDR3 region has 15 residues. The V end lost 3 bases, the J end lost 5 bases, and 18 bases lay between the germline ends. Germline CDR1 SGDLS, CDR2 YYNGEE. The CDR3, as DNA: TGTGCCAGCAGCGGGAGCGGGTGGACAGGTGACGAGCAGTACTTC. Residues: CASSGSGWTGDEQYF. Filled out from reference TRBV9 and TRBJ2-7, the complete variable domain reads DSGVTQTPKHLITATGQRVTLRCSPRSGDLSVYWYQQSLDQGLQFLIQYYNGEERAKGNILERFSAQQFPDLHSELNLSSLELGDSALYFCASSGSGWTGDEQYFGPGTRLTVT.

The J gene is TRBJ2-5, the V gene TRBV15; a weak D match, TRBD2 (5 bases). Per the germline V gene, CDR1 is LNHNV and CDR2 is YYDKDF (reference sequence). V lost 0 bases, J lost 5 bases, and 10 bases lay in between. This CDR3 spans 14 amino acids. CDR3 loop: CATSRDTGFETQYF. As DNA, the CDR3 is TGTGCCACCAGCAGAGATACGGGGTTCGAGACCCAGTACTTC. The variable domain in full, completed from reference TRBV15 and TRBJ2-5, reads DAMVIQNPRYQVTQFGKPVTLSCSQTLNHNVMYWYQQKSSQAPKLLFHYYDKDFNNEADTPDNFQSRRPNTSFCFLDIRSPGLGDTAMYLCATSRDTGFETQYFGPGTRLLVL.

This clone was recorded only once. The chain has TRBV11-2 and TRBJ2-7, with TRBD2 matching over 10 bases. Germline CDR1 is SGHAT and CDR2 is FQNNGV. The CDR3 contains 15 residues. Unmatched junction bases numbered 4, after V lost 5 bases and J lost 0 bases. CDR3 in amino acids: CASSKERGGSYEQYF. DNA of the CDR3: TGTGCCAGCAGCAAGGAGCGGGGGGGCTCCTACGAGCAGTACTTC.

The chain joins TRBV30 to TRBJ2-7; 7 bases align to TRBD2. Germline CDR1 and CDR2: GTSNPN and SVGIG (reference sequence). The CDR3 is 13 residues long. The V segment lost 3 bases and the J segment 4 bases; nucleotides outside the gene matches: 6. CDR3 region: CAWRWEGRYEQYF. The CDR3 DNA reads TGTGCCTGGAGGTGGGAGGGGAGGTACGAGCAGTACTTC.

The chain has TRBV29-1 and TRBJ2-7; possibly TRBD2 for D (5 bases). CDR1 is SQVTM, CDR2 ANQGSEA, per germline. V was cut by 1 base and J by 5 bases, with 18 bases left in between. The CDR3 totals 15 residues. For the CDR3, the DNA is TGCAGCGTTGAAGTGATGAGGGAGTTGAACAACGAGCAGTACTTC. Amino acids: CSVEVMRELNNEQYF.

The V gene is TRBV5-6, the J gene TRBJ2-7, with 12 bases aligning to TRBD1. CDR3 length equals 17 residues. CDR1 is SGHDT, CDR2 YYEEEE, per germline. V shed 5 bases and J 3 bases; nucleotides not matched to a gene: 12. The DNA of the CDR3 is TGTGCCAGCAGACCCCCGGGACAGGGGGCGTTTGTCTACGAGCAGTACTTC. As protein: CASRPPGQGAFVYEQYF.

This clone was observed a few times. This rearrangement joins TRBV4-3 to TRBJ1-2; no firm D call. This CDR3 has 15 residues. The V end was cut by 0 bases, the J end by 5 bases, with 13 bases between. Germline CDR1 LGHNA, CDR2 YSLEER. CDR3 DNA: TGCGCCAGCAGCCAAGATTCCCTAAGGAATTATGGCTACACCTTC. Protein product: CASSQDSLRNYGYTF.

This clone was observed a handful of times. This sequence joins TRBV10-2 and TRBJ1-3; D is ambiguous. CDR1 and CDR2 from the germline V gene are WSHSY and SAAADI. The CDR3 has 13 residues. V lost 6 bases to trimming and J lost 0 bases, with 6 bases between them. CDR3: CASSRDSGNTIYF. CDR3 DNA sequence: TGCGCCAGCAGCCGTGACTCTGGAAACACCATATATTTT.

The chain carries TRBV5-1 and TRBJ2-3; perhaps TRBD2 as D (5 bases). The CDR3 extends over 13 amino acids. Trimming stripped 4 bases from V and 7 bases from J, with 13 bases between. Per the germline V gene, CDR1 is SGHRS and CDR2 is YFSETQ. The CDR3 DNA follows: TGCGCCAGCAGCCCCCGACGGGAAAATACGCAGTATTTT. Amino acids: CASSPRRENTQYF.

This chain uses TRBV6-1 with TRBJ1-2; D is perhaps TRBD1 (5 bases). The germline V and J ends were trimmed by 7 bases and 8 bases, with 20 bases remaining between them. The CDR3 is made up of 14 amino acids. Germline V CDR1 and CDR2: MNHNS, SASEGT. The CDR3 region is CASTVLSPQGGYTF. In DNA, the CDR3 is TGTGCCAGCACCGTCCTCTCGCCTCAGGGCGGCTACACCTTC.

The rearrangement uses TRBV5-4 and TRBJ1-1, with no clear D. Germline V lookup: CDR1 SGHNT, CDR2 YYREEE (reference sequence). The V gene lost 5 bases and the J gene lost 3 bases, with 14 bases spanning the gap. CDR3 length equals 14 residues. In DNA, the CDR3 is TGTGCCAGCAGAGATTCCAGGTCGTACACTGAAGCTTTCTTT. Translating it yields CASRDSRSYTEAFF.

In this sample, this clone turned up once. This rearrangement joins TRBV10-3 to TRBJ1-4, with a tentative D call TRBD1 (5 bases). The CDR3 extends over 22 amino acids. Germline V gives CDR1 ENHRY, CDR2 SYGVKD. The V and J ends lost 1 base and 3 bases respectively, with 30 bases between them. The CDR3 DNA is TGTGCCATCAGTGAGTTCAAGGGGCCAGGTGGACTACCCGGTAGAGCTAATGAAAAACTGTTTTTT. Protein: CAISEFKGPGGLPGRANEKLFF.

V usage is TRBV7-2 and J usage is TRBJ1-4; D possibly corresponds to TRBD1 (6 bases). Between the trimmed V and J ends, which lost 5 bases and 3 bases, there was a span of 13 bases. The V gene's germline CDR1 is SGHTA and CDR2 FQGNSA. This CDR3 region has 15 residues. The CDR3 sequence: CASSSQGTPNEKLFF. In DNA, the CDR3 is TGTGCCAGCAGCAGTCAGGGGACACCTAATGAAAAACTGTTTTTT.